A single T cell receptor (beta chain) is shown here with its context. The antigen is undetermined. The data stem from a study of T cell repertoires in cytomegalovirus infection. Across the study: CMV infection plus the matching HLA type was flagged by public TCR beta signatures. Findings of the study overall: Across the ex vivo response, the dominant clonotypes were HLA-C-restricted CMV-specific TCR beta clonotypes.

From the reads, TCRdb called clonotypes with MiXCR, one entry per CDR3 protein. The table lists around 19,000 distinct CDR3 sequences, about 40% of them singletons. V lost 2 bases and J lost 3, with 8 bases in between. CDR1 is MNHEY and CDR2 is SMNVEV in the germline V gene (reference sequence). The CDR3 spans 14 residues. This receptor was taken from a human donor in good health (CMV status not recorded). Some clones in this sample may be carry-over from other donors' samples. V and J are TRBV27 and TRBJ2-1, with D possibly TRBD2 on 6 matching bases. Sequenced here: CD8+ T cells from cultured PBMCs, sampled from culture after CMV antigen stimulation. The CDR3 nucleotides are TGTGCCAGCAGTTTAGGAGGGGTCTACAATGAGCAGTTCTTC. Its protein is CASSLGGVYNEQFF.